Presented here are 11 T cell receptor beta chains from one specimen sequenced in a study of cytomegalovirus exposure and HLA in healthy donors. Assay used: immunoSEQ multiplex PCR; TCRdb lists only in-frame clones, some missing. Among 150,000 to 200,000 clones, about 81% were seen once, and the ten largest hold 1% to 1.5%. The sequenced sample was PBMCs. The receptors here all came from a woman aged 25-40 years in good health and CMV-seronegative.

The DNA of the CDR3 is TGTGCCAGCAGGTCGGGACTAGGTGTTTATGAGCAGTTCTTC. It specifies CASRSGLGVYEQFF. The chain recombines TRBV27 with TRBJ2-1; 8 bases are shared with TRBD2. The germline CDR1 and CDR2 sequences are MNHEY and SMNVEV (reference sequence). With V trimmed by 6 bases and J by 8 bases, 9 bases remained unmatched. The CDR3 length is 14 residues.

The V gene is TRBV6-4, the J gene TRBJ2-1, with 8 positions matching TRBD2. CDR1 is MRHNA and CDR2 is SNTAGT in the germline V gene. With V trimmed by 3 bases and J by 9 bases, 4 bases remained unmatched. CDR3 length: 13 amino acids. The CDR3 loop reads CASSEIAGGEQFF. In DNA form, the CDR3 reads TGTGCCAGCAGTGAAATCGCGGGGGGTGAGCAGTTCTTC.

The chain links TRBV4-1 to TRBJ1-2; no reliable D call. In germline, CDR1 is MGHRA, CDR2 YSYEKL. Trimming stripped 4 bases from V and 8 bases from J, with 23 bases between. The CDR3 totals 16 residues. CDR3 in DNA: TGCGCCAGCAGCCGCGTATCAATCCGGTCTCTAGAGGGCTACACCTTC. Its protein is CASSRVSIRSLEGYTF.

The chain carries TRBV21-1 and TRBJ2-1; TRBD1 is the table's D call, not checked against the DNA. TRBV21-1 is termed a pseudogene. This CDR3 comprises 14 residues. CDR3: CASSRTGRNNEQFF. DNA for the CDR3: TGTGCCAGCAGCCGGACAGGGCGAAACAATGAGCAGTTCTTC.

V is TRBV19 and J is TRBJ1-5; the D is unclear. Deletions cut 6 bases from V and 4 bases from J, with 10 bases between. CDR1 LNHDA and CDR2 SQIVND come from the germline V gene (reference sequence). CDR3 size: 13 residues. Here the CDR3 reads CASSEGGNQPQHF. DNA of the CDR3: TGTGCCAGTAGCGAGGGAGGTAATCAGCCCCAGCATTTT.

This chain joins TRBV11-2 and TRBJ1-6; 8 positions match TRBD1. V shed 2 bases and J 10 bases; nucleotides not matched to a gene: 4. The CDR3 loop spans 14 amino acids. Looked up from germline, CDR1 is SGHAT and CDR2 is FQNNGV. The CDR3 bases are TGTGCCAGCAGCTTATTGCAGGGGGCCTCACCCCTCCACTTT. It codes for CASSLLQGASPLHF.

This chain links TRBV28 with TRBJ2-7, with D maybe TRBD2 (5 bases). Trimming removed 6 bases at V and 0 bases at J, with 15 bases between. CDR3 size: 15 residues. Germline V gene sequence: CDR1 MDHEN, CDR2 SYDVKM. The CDR3 spells CASRAPGLSSYEQYF. The CDR3 DNA reads as TGTGCCAGCAGAGCCCCGGGGTTAAGCTCCTACGAGCAGTACTTC.

The chain has TRBV19 and TRBJ2-6; D unclear. The CDR3 sequence is 15 residues long. The V and J ends lost 5 bases and 4 bases respectively, with 12 bases between them. Germline V lookup: CDR1 LNHDA, CDR2 SQIVND (reference sequence). The CDR3 coding sequence is TGTGCCAGTAGTGCTCAGGTCGCCGGGGCCAACGTCCTGACTTTC. Protein product: CASSAQVAGANVLTF.

Only one count was recorded for this clone. The chain employs TRBV19 and TRBJ2-7; TRBD2 matches at 16 bases. Germline-derived CDR1 and CDR2 are LNHDA and SQIVND (reference sequence). This CDR3 region has 17 residues. The ends lost 3 bases at V and 0 bases at J; junction bases unmatched: 2. The CDR3 spells CASSMGLAGGSSYEQYF. The CDR3 bases are TGTGCCAGTAGTATGGGACTAGCGGGAGGGAGCTCCTACGAGCAGTACTTC.

The chain uses TRBV7-9 and TRBJ1-6; TRBD1 is a possible D gene (6 bases). From germline, CDR1 is SEHNR and CDR2 FQNEAQ (reference sequence). Between the trimmed V and J ends, which lost 8 bases and 0 bases, there was a span of 11 bases. The CDR3 totals 15 residues. CDR3 amino acids: CASVSGDSYNSPLHF. The CDR3 nucleotides are TGTGCCAGCGTCTCAGGGGACTCCTATAATTCACCCCTCCACTTT.

The chain couples TRBV2 to TRBJ1-1, with D perhaps matching TRBD1 (6 bases). The CDR3 totals 13 residues. The V and J ends lost 6 bases and 4 bases respectively, with 12 bases between them. Looked up from germline, CDR1 is SNHLY and CDR2 is FYNNEI. In DNA, the CDR3 is TGTGCCAGCAGCACCATAGGGGGCACTGAAGCTTTCTTT. Protein product: CASSTIGGTEAFF.